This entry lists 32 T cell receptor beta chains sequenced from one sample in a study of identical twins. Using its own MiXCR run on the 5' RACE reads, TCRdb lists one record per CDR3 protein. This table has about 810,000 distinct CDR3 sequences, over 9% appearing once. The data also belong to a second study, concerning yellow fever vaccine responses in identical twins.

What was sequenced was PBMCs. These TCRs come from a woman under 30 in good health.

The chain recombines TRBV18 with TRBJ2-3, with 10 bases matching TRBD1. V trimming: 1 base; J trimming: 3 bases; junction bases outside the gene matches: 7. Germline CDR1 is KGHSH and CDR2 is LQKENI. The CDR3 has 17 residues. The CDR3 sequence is CASSPLPGQGTTDTQYF. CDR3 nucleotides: TGTGCCAGCTCACCACTCCCGGGACAGGGGACGACAGATACGCAGTATTTT.

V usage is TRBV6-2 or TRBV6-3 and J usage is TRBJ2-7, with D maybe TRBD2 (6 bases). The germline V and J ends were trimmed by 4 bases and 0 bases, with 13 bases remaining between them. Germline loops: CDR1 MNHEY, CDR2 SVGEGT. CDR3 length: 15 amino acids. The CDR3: CASSSQRVPSYEQYF. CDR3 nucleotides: TGTGCCAGCAGTTCCCAGCGGGTACCCTCCTACGAGCAGTACTTC.

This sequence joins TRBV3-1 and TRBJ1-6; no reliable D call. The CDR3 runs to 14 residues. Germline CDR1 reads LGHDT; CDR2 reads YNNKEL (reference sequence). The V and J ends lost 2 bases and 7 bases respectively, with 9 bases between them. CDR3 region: CASSQTLQNSPLHF. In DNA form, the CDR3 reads TGTGCCAGCAGCCAAACTCTCCAGAATTCACCCCTCCACTTT.

This chain's CDR3 is CASSPGPIPGIQYF. The CDR3 region has the DNA TGTGCCAGCAGCCCTGGACCGATTCCTGGCATTCAGTACTTC. The chain employs TRBV14 and TRBJ2-4; unclear D gene. Germline-derived CDR1 and CDR2 are SGHDN and FVKESK. V was cut by 4 bases and J by 9 bases, with 16 bases left in between. This CDR3 region has 14 residues.

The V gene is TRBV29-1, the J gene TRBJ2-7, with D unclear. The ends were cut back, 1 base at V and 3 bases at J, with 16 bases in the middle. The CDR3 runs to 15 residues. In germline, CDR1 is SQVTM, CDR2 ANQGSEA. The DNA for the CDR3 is TGCAGCGTTGAAGGTCTAAGAGGCAGCAGCTACGAGCAGTACTTC. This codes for CSVEGLRGSSYEQYF.

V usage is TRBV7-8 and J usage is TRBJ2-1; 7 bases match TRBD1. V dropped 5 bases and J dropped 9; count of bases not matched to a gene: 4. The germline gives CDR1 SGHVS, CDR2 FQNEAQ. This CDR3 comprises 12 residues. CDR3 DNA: TGTGCCAGCAGCCAACAGGGGACTGAGCAGTTCTTC. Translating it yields CASSQQGTEQFF. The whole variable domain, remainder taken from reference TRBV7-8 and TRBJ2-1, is GAGVSQSPRYKVAKRGQDVALRCDPISGHVSLFWYQQALGQGPEFLTYFQNEAQLDKSGLPSDRFFAERPEGSVSTLKIQRTQQEDSAVYLCASSQQGTEQFFGPGTRLTVL.

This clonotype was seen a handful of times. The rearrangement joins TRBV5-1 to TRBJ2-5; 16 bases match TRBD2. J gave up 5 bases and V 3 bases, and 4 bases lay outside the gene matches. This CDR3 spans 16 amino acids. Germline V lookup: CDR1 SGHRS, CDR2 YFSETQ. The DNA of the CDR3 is TGCGCCAGCAGCTCGGGACTAGCGGGAGGGTCTGAGACCCAGTACTTC. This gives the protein CASSSGLAGGSETQYF.

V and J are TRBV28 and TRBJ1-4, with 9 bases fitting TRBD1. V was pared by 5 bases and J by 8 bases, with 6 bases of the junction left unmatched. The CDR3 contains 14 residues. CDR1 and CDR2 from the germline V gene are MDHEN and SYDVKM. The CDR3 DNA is TGTGCCAGCAGTGGGGACAGGGTAGGGGAAAAACTGTTTTTT. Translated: CASSGDRVGEKLFF.

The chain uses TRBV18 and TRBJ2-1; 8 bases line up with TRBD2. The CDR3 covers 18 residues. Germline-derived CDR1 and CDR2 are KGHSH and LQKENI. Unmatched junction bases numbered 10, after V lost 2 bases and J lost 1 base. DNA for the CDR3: TGTGCCAGCTCACCAACGGGACTAGATAGGAGATCCTACAATGAGCAGTTCTTC. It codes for CASSPTGLDRRSYNEQFF. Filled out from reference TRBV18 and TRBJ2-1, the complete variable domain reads NAGVMQNPRHLVRRRGQEARLRCSPMKGHSHVYWYRQLPEEGLKFMVYLQKENIIDESGMPKERFSAEFPKEGPSILRIQQVVRGDSAAYFCASSPTGLDRRSYNEQFFGPGTRLTVL.

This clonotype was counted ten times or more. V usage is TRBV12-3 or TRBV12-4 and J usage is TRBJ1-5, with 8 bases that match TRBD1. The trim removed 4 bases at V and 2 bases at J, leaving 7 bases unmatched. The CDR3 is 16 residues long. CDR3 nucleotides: TGTGCCAGCAGTTCCGACAGGGGCGAGGGCAATCAGCCCCAGCATTTT. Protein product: CASSSDRGEGNQPQHF.

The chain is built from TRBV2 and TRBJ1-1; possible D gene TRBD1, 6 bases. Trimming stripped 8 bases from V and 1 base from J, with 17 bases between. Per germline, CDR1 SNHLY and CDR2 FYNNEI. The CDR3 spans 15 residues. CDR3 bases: TGTGCCAGCCTTGCTAACAGGGCGAAGAACACTGAAGCTTTCTTT. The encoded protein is CASLANRAKNTEAFF.

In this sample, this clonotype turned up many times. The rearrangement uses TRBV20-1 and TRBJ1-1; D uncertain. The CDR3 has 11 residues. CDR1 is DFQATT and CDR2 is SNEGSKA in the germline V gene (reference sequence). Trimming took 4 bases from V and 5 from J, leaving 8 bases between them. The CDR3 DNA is TGCAGTGCTACCCCCGGGACTGAAGCTTTCTTT. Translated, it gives CSATPGTEAFF.

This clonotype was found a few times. The CDR3 nucleotides read TGTGCCAGCAGCTTGACTAGCGGGAGCTGGGAGCAGTACTTC. Its protein is CASSLTSGSWEQYF. The chain couples TRBV5-5 to TRBJ2-7; 11 nucleotides align to TRBD2. With V trimmed by 1 base and J by 7 bases, 4 bases remained unmatched. CDR3 length: 14 residues. From germline, CDR1 is SGHKS and CDR2 YYEKEE (reference sequence).

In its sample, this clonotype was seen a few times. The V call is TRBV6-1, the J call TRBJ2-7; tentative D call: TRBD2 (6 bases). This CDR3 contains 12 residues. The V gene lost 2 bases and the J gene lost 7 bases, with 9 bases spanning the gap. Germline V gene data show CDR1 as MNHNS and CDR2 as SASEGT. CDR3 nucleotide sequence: TGTGCCAGCAGTGAACCGGGGAGGGAGCAGTACTTC. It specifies CASSEPGREQYF.

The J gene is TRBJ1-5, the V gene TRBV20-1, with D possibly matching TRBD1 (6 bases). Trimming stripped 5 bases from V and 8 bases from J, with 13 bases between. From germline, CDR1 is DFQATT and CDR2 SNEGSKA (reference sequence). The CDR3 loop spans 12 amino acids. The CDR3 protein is CSAGDTFEPQHF. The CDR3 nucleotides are TGCAGTGCTGGGGACACCTTTGAGCCCCAGCATTTT.

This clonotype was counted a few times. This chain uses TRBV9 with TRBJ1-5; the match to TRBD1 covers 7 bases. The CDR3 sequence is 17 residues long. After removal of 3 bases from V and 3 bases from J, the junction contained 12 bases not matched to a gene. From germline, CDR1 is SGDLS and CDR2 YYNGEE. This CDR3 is CASSGEGDRDYNQPQHF. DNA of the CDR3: TGTGCCAGCAGCGGGGAGGGGGACAGAGATTACAATCAGCCCCAGCATTTT. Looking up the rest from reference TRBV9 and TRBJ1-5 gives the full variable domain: DSGVTQTPKHLITATGQRVTLRCSPRSGDLSVYWYQQSLDQGLQFLIQYYNGEERAKGNILERFSAQQFPDLHSELNLSSLELGDSALYFCASSGEGDRDYNQPQHFGDGTRLSIL.

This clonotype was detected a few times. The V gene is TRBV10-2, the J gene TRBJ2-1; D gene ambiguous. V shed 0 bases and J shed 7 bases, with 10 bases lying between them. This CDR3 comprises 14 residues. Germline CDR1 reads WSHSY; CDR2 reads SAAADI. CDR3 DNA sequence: TGCGCCAGCAGTGAGTCTCGACTTTCGAATGAGCAGTTCTTC. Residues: CASSESRLSNEQFF.

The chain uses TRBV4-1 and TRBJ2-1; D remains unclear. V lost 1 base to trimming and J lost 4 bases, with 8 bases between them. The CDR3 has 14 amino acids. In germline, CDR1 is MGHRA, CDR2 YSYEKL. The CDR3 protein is CASSQVLGYNEQFF. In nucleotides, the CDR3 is TGCGCCAGCAGCCAAGTATTAGGTTACAATGAGCAGTTCTTC.

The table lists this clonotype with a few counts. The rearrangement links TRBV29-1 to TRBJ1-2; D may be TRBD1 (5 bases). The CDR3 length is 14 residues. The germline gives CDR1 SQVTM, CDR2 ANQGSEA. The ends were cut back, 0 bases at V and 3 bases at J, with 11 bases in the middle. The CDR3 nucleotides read TGCAGCGTTGAAGAGCAGGGAGCCCACTATGGCTACACCTTC. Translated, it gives CSVEEQGAHYGYTF.

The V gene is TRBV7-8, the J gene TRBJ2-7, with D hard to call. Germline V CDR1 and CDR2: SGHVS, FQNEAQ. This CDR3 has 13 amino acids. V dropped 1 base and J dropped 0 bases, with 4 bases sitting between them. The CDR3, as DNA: TGTGCCAGCAGCTTAGTCAACTCCTACGAGCAGTACGTC. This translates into CASSLVNSYEQYV.

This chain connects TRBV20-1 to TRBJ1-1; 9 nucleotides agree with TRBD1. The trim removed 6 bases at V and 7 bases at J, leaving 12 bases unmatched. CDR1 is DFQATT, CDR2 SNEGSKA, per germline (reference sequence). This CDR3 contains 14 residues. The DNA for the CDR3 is TGCAGTGCAACGGGACAGGGCCCGTCGGGTGAAGCTTTCTTT. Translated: CSATGQGPSGEAFF.

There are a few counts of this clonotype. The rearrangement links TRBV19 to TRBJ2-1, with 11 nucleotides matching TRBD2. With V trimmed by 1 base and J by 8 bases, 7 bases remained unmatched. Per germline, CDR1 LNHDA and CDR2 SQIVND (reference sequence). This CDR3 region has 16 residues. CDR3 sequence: CASSIVGLAGFDEQFF. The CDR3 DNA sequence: TGTGCCAGTAGTATAGTAGGACTAGCGGGTTTTGATGAGCAGTTCTTC.

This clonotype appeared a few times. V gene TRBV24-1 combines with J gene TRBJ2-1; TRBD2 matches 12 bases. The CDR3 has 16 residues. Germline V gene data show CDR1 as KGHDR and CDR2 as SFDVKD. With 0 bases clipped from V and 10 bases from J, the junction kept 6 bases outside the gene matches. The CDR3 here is CATSDLSTSGSGEQFF. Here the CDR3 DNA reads TGTGCCACCAGTGATTTGTCGACTAGCGGGAGTGGAGAGCAGTTCTTC.

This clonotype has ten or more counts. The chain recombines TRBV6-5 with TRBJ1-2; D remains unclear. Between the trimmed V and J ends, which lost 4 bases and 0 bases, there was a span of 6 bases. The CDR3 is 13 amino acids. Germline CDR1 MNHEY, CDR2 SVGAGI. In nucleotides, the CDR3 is TGTGCCAGCAGTTCAGGAACTAACTATGGCTACACCTTC. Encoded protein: CASSSGTNYGYTF.

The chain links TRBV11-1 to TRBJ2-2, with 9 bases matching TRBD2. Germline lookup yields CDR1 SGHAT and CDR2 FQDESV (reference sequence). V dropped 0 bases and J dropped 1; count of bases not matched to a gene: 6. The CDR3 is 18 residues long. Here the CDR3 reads CASSLARRTSVNTGELFF. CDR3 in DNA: TGTGCCAGCAGCTTAGCGAGACGGACTAGCGTGAACACCGGGGAGCTGTTTTTT.

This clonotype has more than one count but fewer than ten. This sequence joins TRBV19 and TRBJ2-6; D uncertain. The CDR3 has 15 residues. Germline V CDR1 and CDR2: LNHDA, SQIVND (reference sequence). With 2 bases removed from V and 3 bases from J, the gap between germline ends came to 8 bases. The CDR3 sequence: CASSIKWGGANVLTF. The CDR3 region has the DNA TGTGCCAGTAGTATAAAGTGGGGTGGGGCCAACGTCCTGACTTTC.

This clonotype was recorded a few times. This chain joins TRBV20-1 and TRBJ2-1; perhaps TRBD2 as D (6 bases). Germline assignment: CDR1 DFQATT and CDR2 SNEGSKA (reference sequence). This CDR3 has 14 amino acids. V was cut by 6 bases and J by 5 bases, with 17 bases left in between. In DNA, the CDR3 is TGCAGTGCCGCGGGGTACCACCGGGACAATGAGCAGTTCTTC. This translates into CSAAGYHRDNEQFF.

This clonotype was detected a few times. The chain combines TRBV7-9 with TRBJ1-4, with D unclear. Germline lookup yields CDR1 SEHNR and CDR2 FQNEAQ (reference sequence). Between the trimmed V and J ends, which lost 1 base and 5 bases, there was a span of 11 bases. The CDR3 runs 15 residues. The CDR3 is CASSLVGFGNEKLFF. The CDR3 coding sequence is TGTGCCAGCAGCTTAGTGGGGTTCGGGAATGAAAAACTGTTTTTT.

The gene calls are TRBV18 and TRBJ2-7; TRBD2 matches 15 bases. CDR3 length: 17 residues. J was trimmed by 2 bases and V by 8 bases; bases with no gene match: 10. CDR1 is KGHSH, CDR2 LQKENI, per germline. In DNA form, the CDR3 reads TGTGCCAGCGCCGCGGGACTAGCGGGAGGCGGAACCTACGAGCAGTACTTC. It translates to CASAAGLAGGGTYEQYF.

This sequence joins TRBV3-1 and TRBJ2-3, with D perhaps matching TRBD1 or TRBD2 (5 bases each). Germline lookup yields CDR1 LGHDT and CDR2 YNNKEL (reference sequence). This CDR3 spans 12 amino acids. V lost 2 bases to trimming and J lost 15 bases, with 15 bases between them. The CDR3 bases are TGTGCCAGCAGCCAAATCGGGACCGAAAATTATTTT. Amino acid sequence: CASSQIGTENYF.

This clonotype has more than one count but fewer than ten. The DNA of the CDR3 is TGTGCCAGCAGTCGGAGGGCCCCCCACAATGAGCAGTTCTTC. It translates to CASSRRAPHNEQFF. The chain employs TRBV28 and TRBJ2-1; a weak D match, TRBD2 (6 bases). CDR3 length: 14 residues. V gave up 5 bases and J gave up 5 bases, with 13 bases separating them. Germline CDR1 MDHEN, CDR2 SYDVKM.

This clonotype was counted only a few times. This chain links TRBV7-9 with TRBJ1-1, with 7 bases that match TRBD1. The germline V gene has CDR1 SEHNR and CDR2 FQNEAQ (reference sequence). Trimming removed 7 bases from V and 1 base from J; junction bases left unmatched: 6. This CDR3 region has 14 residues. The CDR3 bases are TGTGCCAGCAACCGACAGGGAGGGAACACTGAAGCTTTCTTT. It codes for CASNRQGGNTEAFF.